Listed here are 5 T cell receptor beta chains from one sample, sequenced in a study of beta chain features in type 1 diabetes. Expressed TCRB transcripts got sequenced, as all isolated RNA was reverse transcribed. TCRdb's table, derived via immunoSEQ multiplex PCR, lists solely in-frame clones and lacks some. The table includes under 950,000 clones, roughly 17% detected once. Input material: naive CD4+ T cells from blood. The source is a woman between 18 and 29 years old in good health.

This clone has more than one count but fewer than ten. The V call is TRBV21-1, the J call TRBJ1-1; TRBD1, the D gene given by the table, was not confirmed from the DNA. TRBV21-1 is recorded as a pseudogene. The CDR3 consists of 16 residues. Here the CDR3 DNA reads TGTGCCAGCAGCAAAGCGCTCAGGAAACTGAACACTGAAGCTTTCTTT. It translates to CASSKALRKLNTEAFF.

This clone was seen repeatedly, ten times or more. CDR3 sequence: CAISDSGSYNEQFF. The CDR3 nucleotides read TGTGCCATCAGTGATAGCGGCTCCTACAATGAGCAGTTCTTC. The genes are TRBV10-3 and TRBJ2-1; D is possibly TRBD2 (6 bases). Germline V gene data show CDR1 as ENHRY and CDR2 as SYGVKD. V shed 3 bases and J shed 0 bases, with 6 bases lying between them. The CDR3 has 14 amino acids.

The gene calls are TRBV28 and TRBJ2-1, with 9 nucleotides matching TRBD1. The CDR3 runs 18 residues. Per the germline V gene, CDR1 is MDHEN and CDR2 is SYDVKM. V lost 5 bases to trimming and J lost 1 base; unmatched junction nucleotides: 12. The CDR3 region has the DNA TGTGCCAGCAGTACAGGGGGCGTCGGGAAGGGGTCCTACAATGAGCAGTTCTTC. As protein: CASSTGGVGKGSYNEQFF.

This clone was counted a few times. The sample contains more than one DNA sequence encoding this CDR3. The V and J genes are TRBV7-2 and TRBJ2-7; 14 bases align to TRBD2. CDR3 length: 15 residues. Germline-derived CDR1 and CDR2 are SGHTA and FQGNSA. V lost 0 bases and J lost 6; bases outside the gene matches: 1. The CDR3 region is CASSLAGLAGGEQYF. CDR3 DNA: TGTGCCAGCAGCTTAGCCGGACTAGCGGGAGGCGAGCAGTACTTC.

The CDR3 DNA is TGTGCCAGCAGCTCTGGTAGAGGGAGGGCCTTCGGTGAGCAGTTCTTC. It yields the protein CASSSGRGRAFGEQFF. V is TRBV5-4 and J is TRBJ2-1; 7 positions agree with TRBD2. CDR1 and CDR2 from the germline V gene are SGHNT and YYREEE (reference sequence). The CDR3 covers 16 residues. V was pared by 3 bases and J by 9 bases, with 15 bases of the junction left unmatched.